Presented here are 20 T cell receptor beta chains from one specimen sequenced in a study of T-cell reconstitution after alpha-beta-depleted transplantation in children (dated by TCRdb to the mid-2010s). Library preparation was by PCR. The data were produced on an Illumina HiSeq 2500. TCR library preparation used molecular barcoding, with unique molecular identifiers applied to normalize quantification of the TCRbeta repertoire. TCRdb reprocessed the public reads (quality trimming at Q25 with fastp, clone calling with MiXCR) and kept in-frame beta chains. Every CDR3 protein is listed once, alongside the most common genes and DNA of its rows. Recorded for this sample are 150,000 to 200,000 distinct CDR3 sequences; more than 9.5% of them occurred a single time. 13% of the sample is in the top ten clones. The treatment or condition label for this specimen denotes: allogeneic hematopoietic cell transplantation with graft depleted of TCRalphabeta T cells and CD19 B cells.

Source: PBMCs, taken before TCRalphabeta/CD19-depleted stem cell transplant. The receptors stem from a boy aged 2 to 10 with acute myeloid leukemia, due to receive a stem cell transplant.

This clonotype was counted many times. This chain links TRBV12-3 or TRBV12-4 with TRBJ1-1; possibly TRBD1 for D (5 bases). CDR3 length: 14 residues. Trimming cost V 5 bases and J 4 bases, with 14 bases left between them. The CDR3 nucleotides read TGTGCCAGCAGTGTTTCAGGGTGGAGCACTGAAGCTTTCTTT. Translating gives CASSVSGWSTEAFF.

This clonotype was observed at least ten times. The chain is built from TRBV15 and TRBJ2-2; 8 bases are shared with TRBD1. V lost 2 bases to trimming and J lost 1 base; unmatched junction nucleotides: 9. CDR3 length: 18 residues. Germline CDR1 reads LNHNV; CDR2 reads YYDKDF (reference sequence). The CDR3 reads CATSRPQLGTGNTGELFF. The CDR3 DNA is TGTGCCACCAGCAGACCGCAATTGGGGACAGGGAACACCGGGGAGCTGTTTTTT.

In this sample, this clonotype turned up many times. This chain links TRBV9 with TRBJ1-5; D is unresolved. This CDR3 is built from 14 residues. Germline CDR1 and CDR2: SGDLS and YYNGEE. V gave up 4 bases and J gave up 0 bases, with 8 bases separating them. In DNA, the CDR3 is TGTGCCAGCAGCTCGTTCGGTAGCAATCAGCCCCAGCATTTT. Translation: CASSSFGSNQPQHF.

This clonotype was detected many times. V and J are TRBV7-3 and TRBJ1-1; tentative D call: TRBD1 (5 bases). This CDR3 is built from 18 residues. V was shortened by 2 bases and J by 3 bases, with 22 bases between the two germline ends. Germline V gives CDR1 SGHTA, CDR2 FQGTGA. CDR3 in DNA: TGTGCCAGCAGCTTACGAGGTGTTCGGGGGAGGGAGGACACTGAAGCTTTCTTT. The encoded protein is CASSLRGVRGREDTEAFF. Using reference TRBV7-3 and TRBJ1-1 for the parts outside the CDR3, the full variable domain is GAGVSQTPSNKVTEKGKYVELRCDPISGHTALYWYRQSLGQGPEFLIYFQGTGAADDSGLPNDRFFAVRPEGSVSTLKIQRTERGDSAVYLCASSLRGVRGREDTEAFFGQGTRLTVV.

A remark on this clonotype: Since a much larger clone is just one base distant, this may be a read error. The CDR3 coding sequence is TGTGCCAGCAGCAAGTTGGGGGGGGATACGCAGTTTTTT. It encodes CASSKLGGDTQFF. This chain uses TRBV6-1 with TRBJ2-3, with TRBD2 identical over 7 bases. The CDR3 runs to 13 residues. CDR1 and CDR2 (germline): MNHNS, SASEGT.

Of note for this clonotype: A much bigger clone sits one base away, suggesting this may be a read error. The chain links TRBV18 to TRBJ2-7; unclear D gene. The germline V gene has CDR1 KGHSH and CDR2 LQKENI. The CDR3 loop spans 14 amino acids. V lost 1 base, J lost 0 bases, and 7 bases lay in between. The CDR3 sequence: CASSPRDSSYEQYF. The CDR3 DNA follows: TGTGCCAGCTCACCACGGGATAGCTCCTACGAGCAGTACTTC.

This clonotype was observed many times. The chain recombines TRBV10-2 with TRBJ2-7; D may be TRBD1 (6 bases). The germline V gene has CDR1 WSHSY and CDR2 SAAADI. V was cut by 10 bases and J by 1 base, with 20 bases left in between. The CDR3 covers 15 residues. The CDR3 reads CATWDIQKRSYEQYF. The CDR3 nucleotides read TGCGCCACCTGGGACATCCAAAAGCGGTCCTACGAGCAGTACTTC.

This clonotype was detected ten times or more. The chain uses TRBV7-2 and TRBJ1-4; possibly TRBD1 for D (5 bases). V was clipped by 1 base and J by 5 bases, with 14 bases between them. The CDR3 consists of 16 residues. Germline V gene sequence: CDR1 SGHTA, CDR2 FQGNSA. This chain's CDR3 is CASSLGVGGLNEKLFF. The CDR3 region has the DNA TGTGCCAGCAGCTTAGGGGTGGGGGGATTAAATGAAAAACTGTTTTTT.

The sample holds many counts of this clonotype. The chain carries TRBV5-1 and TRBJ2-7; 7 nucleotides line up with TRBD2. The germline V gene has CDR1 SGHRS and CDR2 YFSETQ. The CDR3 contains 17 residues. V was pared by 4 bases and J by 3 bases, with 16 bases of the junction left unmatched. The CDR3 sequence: CASSPAGPSGTNYEQYF. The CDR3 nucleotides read TGCGCCAGCAGCCCCGCCGGGCCTAGCGGAACCAACTACGAGCAGTACTTC.

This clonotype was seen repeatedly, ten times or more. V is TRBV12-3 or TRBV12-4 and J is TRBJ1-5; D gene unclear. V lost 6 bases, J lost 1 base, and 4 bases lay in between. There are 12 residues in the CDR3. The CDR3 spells CASRGSNQPQHF. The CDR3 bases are TGTGCCAGCAGGGGAAGCAATCAGCCCCAGCATTTT.

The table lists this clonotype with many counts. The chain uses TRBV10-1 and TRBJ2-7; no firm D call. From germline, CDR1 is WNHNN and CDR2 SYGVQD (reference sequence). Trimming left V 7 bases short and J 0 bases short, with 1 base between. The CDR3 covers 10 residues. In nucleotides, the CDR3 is TGCGCCAGCACCTCCTACGAGCAGTACGTC. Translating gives CASTSYEQYV.

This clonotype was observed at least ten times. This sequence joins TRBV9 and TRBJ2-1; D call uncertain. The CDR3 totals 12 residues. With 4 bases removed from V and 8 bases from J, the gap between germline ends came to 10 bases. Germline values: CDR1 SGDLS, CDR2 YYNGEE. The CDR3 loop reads CASSRIHDEQFF. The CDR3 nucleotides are TGTGCCAGCAGCCGCATCCATGATGAGCAGTTCTTC. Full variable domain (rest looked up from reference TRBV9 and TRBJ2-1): DSGVTQTPKHLITATGQRVTLRCSPRSGDLSVYWYQQSLDQGLQFLIQYYNGEERAKGNILERFSAQQFPDLHSELNLSSLELGDSALYFCASSRIHDEQFFGPGTRLTVL.

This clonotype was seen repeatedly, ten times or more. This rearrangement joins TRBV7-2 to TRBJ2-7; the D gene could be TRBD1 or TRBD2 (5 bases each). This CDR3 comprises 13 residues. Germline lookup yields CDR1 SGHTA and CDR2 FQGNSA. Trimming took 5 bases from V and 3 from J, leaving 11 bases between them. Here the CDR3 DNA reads TGTGCCAGCAGCCGGGACCAGCGCTACGAGCAGTACTTC. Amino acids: CASSRDQRYEQYF.

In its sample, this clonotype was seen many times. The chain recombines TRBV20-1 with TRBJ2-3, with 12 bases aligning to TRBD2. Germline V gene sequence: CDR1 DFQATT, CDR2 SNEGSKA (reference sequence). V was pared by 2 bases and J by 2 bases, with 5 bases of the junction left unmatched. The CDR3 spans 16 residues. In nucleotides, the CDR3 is TGCAGTGCTAGAAAAGGGACTAGCGGGTTCACAGATACGCAGTATTTT. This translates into CSARKGTSGFTDTQYF.

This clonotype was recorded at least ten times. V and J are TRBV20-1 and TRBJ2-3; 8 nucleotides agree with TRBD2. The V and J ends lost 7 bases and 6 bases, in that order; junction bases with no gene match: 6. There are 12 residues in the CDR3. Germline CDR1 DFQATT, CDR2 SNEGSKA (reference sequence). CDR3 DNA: TGCAGTGTTCTCGGGAGGGCGGATACGCAGTATTTT. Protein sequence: CSVLGRADTQYF.

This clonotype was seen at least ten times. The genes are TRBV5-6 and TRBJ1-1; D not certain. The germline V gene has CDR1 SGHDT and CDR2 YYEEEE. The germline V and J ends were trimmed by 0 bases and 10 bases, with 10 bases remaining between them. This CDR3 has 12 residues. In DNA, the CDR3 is TGTGCCAGCAGCTTGGGGGGTGGTGTAGCTTTCTTT. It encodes CASSLGGGVAFF.

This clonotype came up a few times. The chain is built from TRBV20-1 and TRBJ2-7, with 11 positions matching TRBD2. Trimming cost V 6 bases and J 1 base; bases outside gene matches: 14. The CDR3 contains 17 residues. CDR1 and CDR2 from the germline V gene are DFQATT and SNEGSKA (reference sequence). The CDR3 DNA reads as TGCAGTGCCAGTAGTCCTTCCGGGACTAGCGGATCCTACGAGCAGTACTTC. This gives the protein CSASSPSGTSGSYEQYF.

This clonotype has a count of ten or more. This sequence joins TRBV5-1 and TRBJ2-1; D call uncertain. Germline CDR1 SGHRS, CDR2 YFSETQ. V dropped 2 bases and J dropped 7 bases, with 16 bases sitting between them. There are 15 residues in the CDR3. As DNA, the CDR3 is TGCGCCAGCAGCTTCGACCCCGGCGGAAGGAATGAGCAGTTCTTC. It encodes CASSFDPGGRNEQFF.

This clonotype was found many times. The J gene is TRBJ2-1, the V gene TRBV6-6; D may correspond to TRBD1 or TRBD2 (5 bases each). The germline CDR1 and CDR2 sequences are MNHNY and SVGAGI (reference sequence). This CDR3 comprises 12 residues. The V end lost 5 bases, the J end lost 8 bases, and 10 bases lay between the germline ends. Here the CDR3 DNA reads TGTGCCAGCAGTCCCCGGGACGATGAGCAGTTCTTC. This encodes CASSPRDDEQFF.

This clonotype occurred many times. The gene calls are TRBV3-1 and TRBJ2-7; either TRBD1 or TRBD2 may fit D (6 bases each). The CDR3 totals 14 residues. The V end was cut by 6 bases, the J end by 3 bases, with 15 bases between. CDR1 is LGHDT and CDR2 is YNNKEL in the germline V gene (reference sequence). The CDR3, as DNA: TGTGCCAGCAGTCAACGGGGGCAGGACTACGAGCAGTACTTC. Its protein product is CASSQRGQDYEQYF.